This is a list of T cell receptor beta chains from one sample in a study of post-analysis software for immune sequencing data. TCRdb ran MiXCR on the PCR reads and lists one entry per CDR3 protein. The table lists 600,000 to 750,000 distinct CDR3 sequences, approximately 59% of them singletons. The sample consisted of blood. The receptors here all came from a girl aged 2 to 9 with multiple sclerosis. Each CDR3 is given with its conserved first and last residue. Each record gives: V gene, clone size, D gene, J gene, CDR3 DNA, CDR3 protein. A D gene is named only where the DNA matches it firmly. Clone sizes are given selectively: once, few, many, or a class where the clone is expanded.

V: TRBV5-1; size: -; D: -; J: TRBJ2-4; DNA: TGCGCCAGCAGCTTTACCGGAGCGGTAAACATTCAGTACTTC; CDR3: CASSFTGAVNIQYF
V: TRBV7-2; size: few; D: TRBD2; J: TRBJ2-1; DNA: TGTGCCAGCAGCTGGAAACTAGCGGGGGGCCATGAGCAGTTCTTC; CDR3: CASSWKLAGGHEQFF
V: TRBV12-3/TRBV12-4; size: -; D: -; J: TRBJ1-6; DNA: TGTGCCAGCAGTTTAGCGTCAGCCTATAATTCACCCCTCCACTTT; CDR3: CASSLASAYNSPLHF
V: TRBV6-6; size: -; D: TRBD1; J: TRBJ1-1; DNA: TGTGCCAGCACGGGCAGGGGGGCGAACACTGAAGCTTTCTTT; CDR3: CASTGRGANTEAFF
V: TRBV12-5; size: -; D: -; J: TRBJ2-7; DNA: TGCGCTAGTGGTCTCCCAGGCGGGATCTCCTACGAGCGGTACTTC; CDR3: CASGLPGGISYERYF
V: TRBV12-3/TRBV12-4; size: -; D: -; J: TRBJ2-7; DNA: TGTGCCAGCGGGACGGGATTCTCCTACGAGCAGTACTTC; CDR3: CASGTGFSYEQYF
V: TRBV29-1; size: once; D: -; J: TRBJ2-3; DNA: TGCAGCGTCGTCGGGACTTCAACTAGCACAGATACGCAGTATTTT; CDR3: CSVVGTSTSTDTQYF
V: TRBV4-3; size: -; D: -; J: TRBJ2-3; DNA: TGCGCCAGCAGCGAACTACCCCACCGGGTCCCAGATACGCAGTATTTT; CDR3: CASSELPHRVPDTQYF
V: TRBV7-3; size: -; D: TRBD2; J: TRBJ2-1; DNA: TGTGCCAGCAGCTTAACCGGGACTAGCGGGAGGGAAATCAGATGGAATGAGCAGTTCTTC; CDR3: CASSLTGTSGREIRWNEQFF
V: TRBV6-5; size: few; D: TRBD2; J: TRBJ2-3; DNA: TGTGCCAGCAGATTAGCGGGGGGCCTCACAGATACGCAGTATTTT; CDR3: CASRLAGGLTDTQYF
V: TRBV28; size: once; D: -; J: TRBJ2-7; DNA: TGTGCCGCAAGCAGCGGAGGGGTGGCGCACGAGCAGTACTTC; CDR3: CAASSGGVAHEQYF
V: TRBV29-1; size: -; D: -; J: TRBJ1-2; DNA: TGCAGCGTGGGGGGTCCAGGGGCCTATGGCTACACCTTC; CDR3: CSVGGPGAYGYTF
V: TRBV6-6; size: -; D: -; J: TRBJ1-1; DNA: TGTGCCAGCAGCAAACAGGGAGGAGGGACTGAAGCTTTCTTT; CDR3: CASSKQGGGTEAFF
V: TRBV24-1; size: -; D: -; J: TRBJ1-2; DNA: TGTGCCACCAGTGATCACAGGGAGGTAGTAGGCTACACCTTC; CDR3: CATSDHREVVGYTF
V: TRBV5-5; size: -; D: -; J: TRBJ2-7; DNA: TGTGCCAGCAGCTTATCGCCGGAAACCTACGAGCAGTACTTC; CDR3: CASSLSPETYEQYF
V: TRBV10-3; size: -; D: -; J: TRBJ2-2; DNA: TGTGCCATCAGTGACAAAGAACCGAACACCGGGGAGCTGTTTTTT; CDR3: CAISDKEPNTGELFF
V: TRBV12-3/TRBV12-4; size: -; D: TRBD1; J: TRBJ2-5; DNA: TGTGCCAGCAGATCTTCGACAGGGGGCTTGGGGACCCAGTACTTC; CDR3: CASRSSTGGLGTQYF
V: TRBV13; size: -; D: TRBD2; J: TRBJ2-3; DNA: TGTGCCAGCAGCTTAGGCGCAGCGGGGGGCACGCAGTATTTT; CDR3: CASSLGAAGGTQYF
V: TRBV10-3; size: few; D: TRBD1; J: TRBJ2-1; DNA: TGTGCCATAACCGGGACAGGGTCGTACAATGAGCAGTTCTTC; CDR3: CAITGTGSYNEQFF
V: TRBV7-9; size: -; D: TRBD2; J: TRBJ2-7; DNA: TGTGCCAGCAGCCACTCAGCGGGAGTAGGGTACGAGCAGTACTTC; CDR3: CASSHSAGVGYEQYF
V: TRBV6-4; size: -; D: -; J: TRBJ2-4; DNA: TGTGCCAGCAGGACCGGAACTAGCCGGCAGCTAGCCAAAAACATTCAGTACTTC; CDR3: CASRTGTSRQLAKNIQYF
V: TRBV12-3/TRBV12-4; size: -; D: -; J: TRBJ2-7; DNA: TGTGCCAGCAGTGGATCTAGCGAGAGTTGGGACGAGCAGTACTTC; CDR3: CASSGSSESWDEQYF
V: TRBV4-1; size: -; D: TRBD2; J: TRBJ2-3; DNA: TGCGCCAGCAGCCATCCCGGACTAGCGGGGCTCACAGATACGCAGTATTTT; CDR3: CASSHPGLAGLTDTQYF
V: TRBV27; size: -; D: TRBD1; J: TRBJ1-6; DNA: TGTGCCAGCAGAGGACAGGGGGGCGCTAATTCACCCCTCCACTTT; CDR3: CASRGQGGANSPLHF
V: TRBV7-3; size: -; D: -; J: TRBJ2-1; DNA: TGTGCCAGCAGCTTAATACTCGACAATGAGCAGTTCTTC; CDR3: CASSLILDNEQFF
V: TRBV10-3; size: -; D: -; J: TRBJ2-1; DNA: TGTGCCATCAGTGAGTCTCGAAATGAGCAGTTCTTC; CDR3: CAISESRNEQFF
V: TRBV29-1; size: -; D: -; J: TRBJ2-3; DNA: TGCAGCGTTGACAGAGAGGCAGATACGCAGTATTTT; CDR3: CSVDREADTQYF
V: TRBV7-2; size: -; D: -; J: TRBJ2-5; DNA: TGTGCCAGCAGCTCCCCCCCCGGGCAGACCCAGTACTTC; CDR3: CASSSPPGQTQYF
V: TRBV12-3/TRBV12-4; size: few; D: -; J: TRBJ2-5; DNA: TGTGCCAGCACCCTAGGGGATAGCGGTGTACAAGAGACCCAGTACTTC; CDR3: CASTLGDSGVQETQYF
V: TRBV10-3; size: -; D: TRBD2; J: TRBJ2-1; DNA: TGTGCCATCAGAGCCGGGACTAGCGGGAGAGTTCCCTACAATGAGCAGTTCTTC; CDR3: CAIRAGTSGRVPYNEQFF
V: TRBV5-1; size: -; D: TRBD1; J: TRBJ2-5; DNA: TGCGCCAGCAGCTTGGGGGACAGCCAGACCCAGTACTTC; CDR3: CASSLGDSQTQYF
V: TRBV20-1; size: -; D: TRBD1; J: TRBJ1-5; DNA: TGCAGTGCTAGAAAGGGGGCGAGTAATCAGCCCCAGCATTTT; CDR3: CSARKGASNQPQHF
V: TRBV4-1; size: once; D: -; J: TRBJ2-2; DNA: TGCGCCAGCAGCCAAGGTCCGTGGACGAGACAGAACACCGGGGAGCTGTTTTTT; CDR3: CASSQGPWTRQNTGELFF
V: TRBV12-3/TRBV12-4; size: once; D: -; J: TRBJ1-1; DNA: TGTGCCAGCAGTTTCGGAGACAGTTCCGAAGCTTTCTTT; CDR3: CASSFGDSSEAFF
V: TRBV11-2; size: -; D: -; J: TRBJ2-4; DNA: TGTGCCAGCAGCTTGTATCCAGAAAACATTCAGTACTTC; CDR3: CASSLYPENIQYF
V: TRBV5-1; size: -; D: -; J: TRBJ1-2; DNA: TGCGCCAGCAGTCCGGTTGGGGGCAGGGACTATGGCTACACCTTC; CDR3: CASSPVGGRDYGYTF
V: TRBV11-2; size: -; D: -; J: TRBJ1-2; DNA: TGTGCCAGCAGCTTAATGAACTATGGCTACACCTTC; CDR3: CASSLMNYGYTF
V: TRBV9; size: -; D: TRBD2; J: TRBJ2-1; DNA: TGTGCCAGCAGCGTAGGGACAGGGCAACTAGCGGGACCTCACAATGAGCAGTTCTTC; CDR3: CASSVGTGQLAGPHNEQFF
V: TRBV6-5; size: few; D: TRBD1; J: TRBJ2-1; DNA: TGTGCCAGCAGGGGGACAGGGACGTACAATGAGCAGTTCTTC; CDR3: CASRGTGTYNEQFF
V: TRBV6-2/TRBV6-3; size: few; D: TRBD1; J: TRBJ1-2; DNA: TGTGCCAGCAATTGGGGGACAGATTCCTATGGCTACACCTTC; CDR3: CASNWGTDSYGYTF
V: TRBV14; size: few; D: TRBD2; J: TRBJ2-5; DNA: TGTGCCAGCAGCCAGGGACTAGCCGAGACCCAGTACTTC; CDR3: CASSQGLAETQYF
V: TRBV20-1; size: -; D: -; J: TRBJ1-1; DNA: TGCAGTGCTTCCGGGCAGATGAACACTGAAGCTTTCTTT; CDR3: CSASGQMNTEAFF
V: TRBV7-9; size: few; D: TRBD2; J: TRBJ2-1; DNA: TGTGCCAGCAGTCACAGCGGGGGGGCCTACAATGAGCAGTTCTTC; CDR3: CASSHSGGAYNEQFF